Included here is one TCR beta chain sequence, with context. Its specificity is not known. This sample was included in a study of PD-1 blockade in classical Hodgkin lymphoma. Findings of the study overall: The baseline diversity of complete responders showed similarity to that of newly diagnosed patients.

TCRdb's copy holds only in-frame clones and misses some; the assay was immunoSEQ multiplex PCR. The profile shows about 20,000 clones, about 80% of them singletons. The CDR3 has 15 amino acids. Germline-derived CDR1 and CDR2 are MNHEY and SMNVEV (reference sequence). This sample's time point: cycle 4 day 1 (C4D1), after about 6 weeks of nivolumab. Relapse after autologous stem cell transplantation occurred in every patient, and brentuximab vedotin exposure varied. The origin of this receptor is a human donor with classical Hodgkin lymphoma. The chain couples TRBV27 to TRBJ2-5, with 13 bases aligning to TRBD2. Matching the DNA end better, TRBJ2-7 makes the J call doubtful. Sequencing was performed on peripheral blood mononuclear cells (PBMCs), taken before the fourth cycle of nivolumab. The CDR3 coding sequence is TGTGCCAGCAGTTCAGGGACTAGCGGGACGTACGAGCAGTACTTC. This translates into CASSSGTSGTYEQYF.